The T cell receptor (beta chain) under discussion was sequenced for a study of cytomegalovirus exposure and HLA in healthy donors. Study background: The same platform was used for the 130 or so validation repertoires and the roughly 600 first-cohort repertoires, a later analysis reported.

Points on this clone: Its antigen is not identified.

Whole-study results and caveats: Under in vitro conditions, three CMV-associated chains were confirmed as specific for CMV antigens. Some public TCRs appeared in many individuals, while most sequences were rare.

Repertoires were generated with immunoSEQ multiplex PCR, while TCRdb's copy carries only in-frame clones and drops some. The data show more than 100,000 clones, with 88% seen just once and over 6% held by the top ten. Germline V gene data show CDR1 as SGHRS and CDR2 as YFSETQ. CDR3 length equals 15 residues. V was clipped by 4 bases and J by 1 base; unmatched bases: 4. This rearrangement joins TRBV5-1 to TRBJ2-1; 8 bases line up with TRBD2. The source of this sequence is a young woman in good health and CMV-seropositive. The sample comprised PBMCs. Here the CDR3 DNA reads TGCGCCAGCAGCCCCGGGGGGGGTTCCTACAATGAGCAGTTCTTC. Encoded protein: CASSPGGGSYNEQFF.